Shown below are 29 T cell receptor beta chains from a single sample sequenced in a study of blood T cell repertoires in COVID-19. Method: immunoSEQ multiplex PCR; TCRdb's copy keeps in-frame clones and lacks some. The data hold about 140,000 clones, with around 83% observed a single time. Source material: peripheral blood. The receptors stem from a man aged 60 to 69 with active or convalescent COVID-19.

The chain combines TRBV19 with TRBJ1-5, with D perhaps TRBD1 (5 bases). Trimming pared 6 bases from V and 7 bases from J, leaving 13 bases between. The CDR3 contains 13 residues. Germline CDR1 LNHDA, CDR2 SQIVND (reference sequence). CDR3 bases: TGTGCCAGTAGAGAAACAGGTGCGCAGCCCCAGCATTTT. Translation gives CASRETGAQPQHF.

V is TRBV18 and J is TRBJ2-5; 8 positions agree with TRBD2. Per germline, CDR1 KGHSH and CDR2 LQKENI. The V gene end was trimmed by 3 bases and the J gene end by 4 bases; junction bases not matched to a gene: 7. The CDR3 loop spans 15 amino acids. CDR3 sequence (DNA): TGTGCCAGCTCACCTTTGTTTCGGGGGGGAGAGACCCAGTACTTC. This codes for CASSPLFRGGETQYF.

In this sample, this clone turned up once. The rearrangement joins TRBV5-8 to TRBJ1-5, with D unclear. CDR3 size: 15 residues. The germline V gene has CDR1 SGHTS and CDR2 YDEGEE. Trimming left V 0 bases short and J 1 base short, with 8 bases between. CDR3 in amino acids: CASSLGLRSNQPQHF. CDR3 in DNA: TGTGCCAGCAGCTTGGGACTTAGAAGCAATCAGCCCCAGCATTTT.

This clone was detected once. The chain combines TRBV4-1 with TRBJ1-5, with D possibly matching TRBD1 (5 bases). The germline gives CDR1 MGHRA, CDR2 YSYEKL. CDR3 size: 16 residues. Deletions cut 1 base from V and 7 bases from J, with 17 bases between. This CDR3 is CASSQVLAGLRQPQHF. The CDR3 DNA follows: TGCGCCAGCAGCCAAGTCTTAGCAGGGCTGAGGCAGCCCCAGCATTTT.

This clone was observed a handful of times. The chain has TRBV19 and TRBJ1-2; D is possibly TRBD1 (5 bases). The V and J ends lost 10 bases and 6 bases respectively, with 30 bases between them. The CDR3 has 17 amino acids. The germline gives CDR1 LNHDA, CDR2 SQIVND (reference sequence). The chain's CDR3 is CAILDPRGTQPGHGYTF. CDR3 in DNA: TGTGCCATCTTAGACCCCCGCGGGACCCAACCCGGACATGGCTACACCTTC. Supplemented by reference TRBV19 and TRBJ1-2, the full variable domain reads DGGITQSPKYLFRKEGQNVTLSCEQNLNHDAMYWYRQDPGQGLRLIYYSQIVNDFQKGDIAEGYSVSREKKESFPLTVTSAQKNPTAFYLCAILDPRGTQPGHGYTFGSGTRLTVV.

This sequence joins TRBV10-3 and TRBJ2-1, with D maybe TRBD2 (6 bases). CDR1 and CDR2 (germline): ENHRY, SYGVKD. There are 17 residues in the CDR3. V was clipped by 8 bases and J by 8 bases, with 28 bases between them. The CDR3 DNA reads as TGTGCCATCTCCCTCCTATCCGGGAGACGAGGTGGGGATGAGCAGTTCTTC. This gives the protein CAISLLSGRRGGDEQFF.

The chain has TRBV4-3 and TRBJ1-2; tentative D call: TRBD1 (6 bases). The germline gives CDR1 LGHNA, CDR2 YSLEER. The V end was cut by 4 bases, the J end by 8 bases, with 11 bases between. CDR3 length equals 12 residues. The CDR3 sequence: CASSPTGSGYTF. In DNA form, the CDR3 reads TGCGCCAGCAGCCCTACAGGGAGCGGCTACACCTTC.

The CDR3 nucleotides read TGTGCCAGCAGCCGACTGACAGGTCCTTGCAATGAGCAGTTCTTC. Its protein product is CASSRLTGPCNEQFF. J is TRBJ2-1 and V is TRBV14, with D possibly TRBD1 on 6 matching bases. The germline CDR1 and CDR2 sequences are SGHDN and FVKESK. CDR3 size: 15 residues. V was clipped by 4 bases and J by 6 bases, with 16 bases between them. The variable domain in full, with the rest retrieved from reference TRBV14 and TRBJ2-1, is EAGVTQFPSHSVIEKGQTVTLRCDPISGHDNLYWYRRVMGKEIKFLLHFVKESKQDESGMPNNRFLAERTGGTYSTLKVQPAELEDSGVYFCASSRLTGPCNEQFFGPGTRLTVL.

This chain uses TRBV6-6 with TRBJ1-1; D is uncertain. The V and J ends lost 8 bases and 2 bases respectively, with 12 bases between them. The CDR3 runs 13 residues. Germline loops: CDR1 MNHNY, CDR2 SVGAGI (reference sequence). The DNA of the CDR3 is TGTGCCAGCGTGATCCGCACAAACACTGAAGCTTTCTTT. This gives the protein CASVIRTNTEAFF.

The rearrangement links TRBV10-1 to TRBJ1-6; no clear D gene. Germline V lookup: CDR1 WNHNN, CDR2 SYGVQD (reference sequence). Trimming stripped 3 bases from V and 3 bases from J, with 3 bases between. This CDR3 comprises 13 residues. In DNA, the CDR3 is TGCGCCAGCAGTGACGGCTATAATTCACCCCTCCACTTT. Residues: CASSDGYNSPLHF.

The chain recombines TRBV7-6 with TRBJ2-1; 7 bases fit TRBD2. The J segment lost 4 bases and the V segment lost 5 bases, leaving 11 bases of the junction unmatched. Looked up from germline, CDR1 is SGHVS and CDR2 is FNYEAQ. This CDR3 is 16 amino acids long. The CDR3 loop is CASSDSGTSLYNEQFF. In DNA form, the CDR3 reads TGTGCCAGCAGCGACAGCGGGACTTCGTTGTACAATGAGCAGTTCTTC.

V usage is TRBV10-2 and J usage is TRBJ2-1; 11 bases are a match to TRBD2. Per the germline V gene, CDR1 is WSHSY and CDR2 is SAAADI. The trim removed 5 bases at V and 5 bases at J, leaving 5 bases unmatched. The CDR3 is made up of 15 amino acids. CDR3 nucleotide sequence: TGCGCCAGCAGTATTGGGACTAGCGGAAACAATGAGCAGTTCTTC. Residues: CASSIGTSGNNEQFF.

The chain joins TRBV6-2 or TRBV6-3 to TRBJ2-5; 7 bases fit TRBD2. V lost 0 bases and J lost 5; bases outside the gene matches: 3. The CDR3 contains 14 residues. The germline V gene has CDR1 MNHEY and CDR2 SVGEGT. The CDR3: CASSYSGGKETQYF. DNA of the CDR3: TGTGCCAGCAGTTACTCGGGAGGGAAGGAGACCCAGTACTTC.

V usage is TRBV19 and J usage is TRBJ1-2, with D possibly being TRBD1 (5 bases). Per the germline V gene, CDR1 is LNHDA and CDR2 is SQIVND (reference sequence). This CDR3 is 16 amino acids long. Trimming took off 3 bases at V and 0 bases at J, with 14 bases between the two ends. CDR3 residues: CASSMGQGQANYGYTF. The DNA of the CDR3 is TGTGCCAGTAGTATGGGGCAGGGCCAGGCTAACTATGGCTACACCTTC.

The chain employs TRBV6-6 and TRBJ2-7; 10 nucleotides agree with TRBD1. The CDR3 runs 14 residues. V lost 4 bases, J lost 6 bases, and 6 bases stayed unmatched. CDR1 and CDR2 from the germline V gene are MNHNY and SVGAGI (reference sequence). Written as DNA, the CDR3 is TGTGCCAGCAGTTTACTCCGGGACAGGGGCGAGCAGTACTTC. Residues: CASSLLRDRGEQYF.

This rearrangement joins TRBV4-3 to TRBJ2-1; 7 bases match TRBD2. V lost 5 bases, J lost 6 bases, and 10 bases stayed unmatched. CDR3 length: 15 residues. In germline, CDR1 is LGHNA, CDR2 YSLEER. The CDR3 sequence: CASSARAGRGNEQFF. In DNA, the CDR3 is TGCGCCAGCAGCGCCCGAGCGGGGAGGGGCAATGAGCAGTTCTTC.

V and J are TRBV13 and TRBJ1-1; TRBD1 is a possible D gene (6 bases). Germline V CDR1 and CDR2: PRHDT, FYEKMQ (reference sequence). The CDR3 extends over 14 amino acids. V gave up 4 bases and J gave up 8 bases, with 17 bases separating them. The CDR3 bases are TGTGCCAGCAGCTACCTCACCCGGACAGCAGAAGCTTTCTTT. Protein: CASSYLTRTAEAFF.

The chain employs TRBV6-1 and TRBJ2-1; 10 nucleotides agree with TRBD2. J lost 15 bases, V lost 3 bases, and 11 bases had no gene match. CDR3 length: 14 residues. The germline gives CDR1 MNHNS, CDR2 SASEGT. The CDR3 nucleotides read TGTGCCAGCAGTGACGGGACTAGCGTTTATGAGAGGTTCTTC. Translating gives CASSDGTSVYERFF.

The chain links TRBV24-1 to TRBJ1-2, with D tentatively TRBD1 (5 bases). From germline, CDR1 is KGHDR and CDR2 SFDVKD. The ends were cut back, 1 base at V and 10 bases at J, with 9 bases in the middle. This CDR3 spans 12 amino acids. This CDR3 is CATSDLSRAYTF. CDR3 nucleotide sequence: TGTGCCACCAGTGATTTATCCAGGGCCTACACCTTC.

This sequence joins TRBV5-1 and TRBJ1-2; 12 nucleotides match TRBD1. This CDR3 is built from 17 residues. Germline V gene sequence: CDR1 SGHRS, CDR2 YFSETQ. V lost 4 bases to trimming and J lost 4 bases; unmatched junction nucleotides: 11. The CDR3 DNA follows: TGCGCCAGCAGCCCCGGGACAGGGGGCGCCCAGGCCTATGGCTACACCTTC. The encoded protein is CASSPGTGGAQAYGYTF.

The gene calls are TRBV19 and TRBJ2-1, with D hard to call. V was shortened by 0 bases and J by 11 bases, with 11 bases between the two germline ends. The CDR3 totals 13 residues. CDR1 LNHDA and CDR2 SQIVND come from the germline V gene (reference sequence). The CDR3 loop reads CASSIDWSRKQFF. The CDR3 region has the DNA TGTGCCAGTAGTATAGATTGGTCGCGAAAGCAGTTCTTC.

The CDR3: CASSLGKGQQNEKLFF. CDR3 DNA: TGTGCCAGCAGCTTAGGGAAGGGACAGCAGAATGAAAAACTGTTTTTT. The chain has TRBV7-8 and TRBJ1-4; the match to TRBD1 covers 7 bases. V was pared by 1 base and J by 5 bases, with 7 bases of the junction left unmatched. The CDR3 totals 16 residues. The germline V gene has CDR1 SGHVS and CDR2 FQNEAQ.

This clone was recorded only once. The V and J genes are TRBV6-5 and TRBJ1-2; 10 positions agree with TRBD1. The CDR3 is made up of 16 amino acids. Germline V gene data show CDR1 as MNHEY and CDR2 as SVGAGI. The V segment lost 2 bases and the J segment 2 bases; nucleotides outside the gene matches: 5. CDR3 in DNA: TGTGCCAGCAGTTACCCTCCGGGACAGGGGAACTATGGCTACACCTTC. This translates into CASSYPPGQGNYGYTF.

This clone was recorded only once. This chain joins TRBV27 and TRBJ1-6, with D uncertain. Germline V gives CDR1 MNHEY, CDR2 SMNVEV (reference sequence). This CDR3 contains 15 residues. V was shortened by 8 bases and J by 6 bases, with 17 bases between the two germline ends. In DNA form, the CDR3 reads TGTGCCAGCTGCCGCTTGACAATCGGTAATTCACCCCTCCACTTT. Its translation: CASCRLTIGNSPLHF.

This rearrangement joins TRBV29-1 to TRBJ2-3; D may be TRBD2 (5 bases). Trimming shortened V by 3 bases and J by 7 bases, and 17 bases separated the two germline ends. CDR1 SQVTM and CDR2 ANQGSEA come from the germline V gene. This CDR3 is 14 amino acids long. The CDR3 sequence: CSVESREGRYTQYF. The CDR3 bases are TGCAGCGTTGAGAGTAGAGAGGGCCGTTATACGCAGTATTTT.

The chain links TRBV6-5 to TRBJ2-5; possibly TRBD2 for D (6 bases). V was trimmed by 2 bases and J by 5 bases, leaving 15 bases between them. Germline-derived CDR1 and CDR2 are MNHEY and SVGAGI. This CDR3 has 15 residues. The CDR3, as DNA: TGTGCCAGCAGTTACATACTAGCATCGGGGGAGACCCAGTACTTC. Protein: CASSYILASGETQYF.

V and J are TRBV4-1 and TRBJ1-1, with D tentatively TRBD1 (5 bases). The CDR3 totals 15 residues. CDR1 MGHRA and CDR2 YSYEKL come from the germline V gene. V was pared by 0 bases and J by 1 base, with 9 bases between. Here the CDR3 reads CASSQEGAQNTEAFF. CDR3 in DNA: TGCGCCAGCAGCCAAGAAGGGGCCCAGAACACTGAAGCTTTCTTT.

V gene TRBV5-6 combines with J gene TRBJ1-5; D is unclear. Per the germline V gene, CDR1 is SGHDT and CDR2 is YYEEEE. CDR3 length: 14 residues. The ends were cut back, 2 bases at V and 0 bases at J, with 6 bases in the middle. DNA of the CDR3: TGTGCCAGCAGCTTCAGGTATAGCAATCAGCCCCAGCATTTT. Residues: CASSFRYSNQPQHF. The variable domain in full, completed from reference TRBV5-6 and TRBJ1-5, reads DAGVTQSPTHLIKTRGQQVTLRCSPKSGHDTVSWYQQALGQGPQFIFQYYEEEERQRGNFPDRFSGHQFPNYSSELNVNALLLGDSALYLCASSFRYSNQPQHFGDGTRLSIL.

The chain links TRBV3-1 (or the pseudogene TRBV3-2) to TRBJ2-1; no reliable D call. The CDR3 length is 17 residues. Trimming pared 1 base from V and 0 bases from J, leaving 13 bases between. Germline V gives CDR1 LGHDT, CDR2 YNNKEL (reference sequence). The CDR3 DNA is TGTGCCAGCAGCCAAGTTACTCCGCAAATCTCCTACAATGAGCAGTTCTTC. It encodes CASSQVTPQISYNEQFF.